These T cell receptor beta chains were read from a single sample in a study of T cells in Graves' hyperthyroidism and ophthalmopathy. In TCRdb, the multiplex PCR reads were re-called with MiXCR into one record per CDR3 protein. Of approximately 600,000 distinct CDR3 sequences in the sample, 20% were seen once. Input material: blood. The source of these receptors is a man aged 30 to 45 with Graves' ophthalmopathy. CDR3s include the opening cysteine and the closing phenylalanine or tryptophan. Each record gives: D gene, V gene, J gene, clone size, CDR3 DNA, CDR3 protein. A D gene is named only where the DNA matches it firmly. Some rows have no size entry. The others give once, few or many, or a class for an expanded clone.

TRBD1	TRBV27	TRBJ1-6	NA	TGTGCCAGCAGTTTATCGGGACAGGTGGGTGGGAATTCACCCCTCCACTTT	CASSLSGQVGGNSPLHF
TRBD2	TRBV6-2/TRBV6-3	TRBJ2-1	NA	TGTGCCAGCAGTTTCGGCGGGAGTAAGTCCTCCTACAATGAGCAGTTCTTC	CASSFGGSKSSYNEQFF
NA	TRBV14	TRBJ1-2	NA	TGTGCCAGCAGCCAAGATTCAGTGAGGGGAGGCCTCACCTTC	CASSQDSVRGGLTF
NA	TRBV10-3	TRBJ2-1	few	TGTGCCATCAGTGAGTCGGGGCAATACAATGAGCAGTTCTTC	CAISESGQYNEQFF
TRBD2	TRBV11-2	TRBJ2-1	many	TGTGCCAGCAGCCCAATAGCGGGATCCAATGAGCAGTTCTTC	CASSPIAGSNEQFF
TRBD1	TRBV6-1	TRBJ1-2	few	TGTGCCAGCCAGGGGGGGAACAACAACTATGGCTACACCTTC	CASQGGNNNYGYTF
TRBD2	TRBV24-1	TRBJ2-5	NA	TGTGCCACCAGTGACGGGGGGGGATTGGAGACCCAGTACTTC	CATSDGGGLETQYF
NA	TRBV18	TRBJ2-7	many	TGTGCCAGCTCACCGGGGGCGCGCGAGCAGTACTTC	CASSPGAREQYF
TRBD2	TRBV4-1	TRBJ2-3	few	TGCGCCAGCAGCCAAGATGACGTCGGACTAGCGGCGAGGGATACGCAGTATTTT	CASSQDDVGLAARDTQYF
NA	TRBV12-3/TRBV12-4	TRBJ1-5	few	TGTGCCAGCAGTCGTGGGATTCGCAATCAGCCCCAGCATTTT	CASSRGIRNQPQHF
NA	TRBV4-1	TRBJ1-1	many	TGCGCCAGCAGCTACGACGGCTACACTGAAGCTTTCTTT	CASSYDGYTEAFF
TRBD2	TRBV5-5	TRBJ2-5	many	TGTGCCAGCAGCTTGGAACTAGCGGGAGGGCGTGAGACCCAGTACTTC	CASSLELAGGRETQYF
NA	TRBV29-1	TRBJ2-1	NA	TGCAGCGAACGGACACGGATGGATGAGCAGTTCTTC	CSERTRMDEQFF
NA	TRBV14	TRBJ2-1	NA	TGTGCCAGCAGCCAAGACGACGGTATGAATGAGCAGTTCTTC	CASSQDDGMNEQFF
TRBD1	TRBV28	TRBJ2-4	NA	TGTGCCAGCAGTTTATTTCAGGGGGCCATAGCCAAAAACATTCAGTACTTC	CASSLFQGAIAKNIQYF
TRBD2	TRBV11-2	TRBJ2-7	NA	TGTGCCAGCAGCTTAGATCCGGGGGGGATGTACGAGCAGTACTTC	CASSLDPGGMYEQYF
TRBD1	TRBV30	TRBJ1-1	NA	TGTGCCTGGAACTACGGGACAGCGTACGCTGAAGCTTTCTTT	CAWNYGTAYAEAFF
NA	TRBV20-1	TRBJ2-7	few	TGCAGTGCTAGAGACATGCTGGTGGGGTACGAGCAGTACTTC	CSARDMLVGYEQYF
TRBD2	TRBV20-1	TRBJ2-1	NA	TGCAGTGCTAGCGCTAGCGGGATCCCCAATGAGCAGTTCTTC	CSASASGIPNEQFF
TRBD1	TRBV4-1	TRBJ2-1	NA	TGCGCCAGAAGCTTCCCCGGGACAGGGGGCCGCTACTCCTACAATGAGCAGTTCTTC	CARSFPGTGGRYSYNEQFF
NA	TRBV11-2	TRBJ2-1	many	TGTGCCAGCAGCTTATCGGGAGTGGGCCCCACTGAGCAGTTCTTC	CASSLSGVGPTEQFF
TRBD1	TRBV9	TRBJ1-1	few	TGTGCCAGCAGCGTGGGGGAGGGACAGCAAGCTTTCTTT	CASSVGEGQQAFF
NA	TRBV6-1	TRBJ1-4	NA	TGTGCCAGCAGTTTGGGGAACGGATACGGAGAAAAACTGTTTTTT	CASSLGNGYGEKLFF
TRBD2	TRBV24-1	TRBJ2-5	few	TGTGCCACCAGTGAATCGGGACTAGCGGGAGTTGAGACCCAGTACTTC	CATSESGLAGVETQYF
NA	TRBV10-3	TRBJ2-2	NA	TGTGCCATCAGTGATAGGGGGACGAATACCGGGGAGCTGTTTTTT	CAISDRGTNTGELFF
TRBD2	TRBV2	TRBJ2-3	NA	TGTGCCAGCACTTTTAGCGGGAGGACCACAGATACGCAGTATTTT	CASTFSGRTTDTQYF
TRBD1	TRBV5-1	TRBJ2-1	many	TGCGCCAGCAGCAAGGGACAGGGGAATGAGCAGTTCTTC	CASSKGQGNEQFF
TRBD1	TRBV20-1	TRBJ2-7	NA	TGCAGTGCTAGAGATTTGGCCAGGGGGCCGTCCGAGCAGTACTTC	CSARDLARGPSEQYF
NA	TRBV30	TRBJ2-2	few	TGTGCCTGGAGTAGGGCCGGGGAGCTGTTTTTT	CAWSRAGELFF
NA	TRBV20-1	TRBJ2-4	many	TGCAGTGCTAGAGTGGAGGGAGCCAAAAACATTCAGTACTTC	CSARVEGAKNIQYF
NA	TRBV7-9	TRBJ2-1	many	TGTGCCAGCAGCGCCGCTAGCGCCTTGGGCACATCCTACAATGAGCAGTTCTTC	CASSAASALGTSYNEQFF
NA	TRBV12-3/TRBV12-4	TRBJ2-7	many	TGTGCCAGCACAAAACAGCTGGGGTACGAGCAGTACTTC	CASTKQLGYEQYF
TRBD2	TRBV12-3/TRBV12-4	TRBJ2-5	few	TGTGCCAGCAGTTCCCGGACTAGCGGGAGCCAAGAGACCCAGTACTTC	CASSSRTSGSQETQYF
NA	TRBV5-4	TRBJ2-1	few	TGTGCCAGCAGCTTAAGGGCAGCGGAAAATGAGCAGTTCTTC	CASSLRAAENEQFF
NA	TRBV7-3	TRBJ1-1	NA	TGTGCCAGCAGGATGTCCTTGAACACTGAAGCTTTCTTT	CASRMSLNTEAFF
TRBD2	TRBV20-1	TRBJ2-7	many	TGCAGTGCCCCCCGGGAGGTATCCTACGAGCAGTACTTC	CSAPREVSYEQYF
TRBD2	TRBV4-1	TRBJ2-7	NA	TGCGCCAGCAGCCAAGCCCTCTCGACTAGCGGGGGGAGGGAGCAGTACTTC	CASSQALSTSGGREQYF
NA	TRBV6-1	TRBJ1-1	many	TGTGCCAGCAGTGATGGGCCGGGGTTAGGGACTGAAGCTTTCTTT	CASSDGPGLGTEAFF
TRBD2	TRBV11-1	TRBJ2-3	many	TGTGCCAGCAGCACGCCTAGCGGAAGCACAGATACGCAGTATTTT	CASSTPSGSTDTQYF
TRBD2	TRBV5-6	TRBJ2-1	many	TGTGCCAGCAGCTTGGTGGGTCTAGCGGGGGAAAAGAGGCAGTTCTTC	CASSLVGLAGEKRQFF
TRBD2	TRBV5-6	TRBJ2-2	NA	TGTGCCAGCAGCTACGGACTAGCGGGTCTCACCGGGGAGCTGTTTTTT	CASSYGLAGLTGELFF
NA	TRBV2	TRBJ2-7	few	TGTGCCAGCGGGGCGGGCCGAGTTTCCTACGAGCAGTACTTC	CASGAGRVSYEQYF
NA	TRBV29-1	TRBJ2-1	NA	TGCAGCGTTGAAGACAGGGTAAATGAGCAGTTCTTC	CSVEDRVNEQFF
NA	TRBV7-9	TRBJ2-7	NA	TGTGCCAGCAGCCCTCACGGGGGAACTCACGAGCAGTACTTC	CASSPHGGTHEQYF
TRBD2	TRBV4-1	TRBJ2-7	NA	TGCGCCAGCAGCCAAGAGGGCGACGGGAGGGGCGAGCAGTACTTC	CASSQEGDGRGEQYF
NA	TRBV19	TRBJ2-7	NA	TGTGCCATCCCGAACGAGCAGTACTTC	CAIPNEQYF
NA	TRBV20-1	TRBJ2-7	many	TGCAGTGCTAGGTGGCGGTCGGCCTACGAGCAGTACTTC	CSARWRSAYEQYF
TRBD1	TRBV9	TRBJ2-1	NA	TGTGCCAGCAGCCCGGCCGGGACAGGGGCCCCTAATGAGCAGTTCTTC	CASSPAGTGAPNEQFF
TRBD1	TRBV3-1	TRBJ1-6	few	TGTGCCAGCAGCCAACAGGGGGCGCGAGATTCACCCCTCCACTTT	CASSQQGARDSPLHF
NA	TRBV5-1	TRBJ2-3	few	TGCGCCAGCAGCTTGACCGGGGGGCTGAGAAATGCAGATACGCAGTATTTT	CASSLTGGLRNADTQYF
TRBD2	TRBV6-2/TRBV6-3	TRBJ2-1	NA	TGTGCCAGCAGTTACTCGAGGGCTGCGGGAGTTGTCAATGAGCAGTTCTTC	CASSYSRAAGVVNEQFF
TRBD1	TRBV6-2/TRBV6-3	TRBJ2-7	NA	TGTGCCAGCAGTCCCGAGACAGGGGCGCTTTACGAGCAGTACTTC	CASSPETGALYEQYF
TRBD2	TRBV12-3/TRBV12-4	TRBJ2-7	NA	TGTACCAGCACCTCGGGACTAGCGGGAGACTACGAGCAGTACTTC	CTSTSGLAGDYEQYF
NA	TRBV28	TRBJ1-5	NA	TGTGCCAGCAGTTTGGGGACACTCCTTGAGACCCAGCATTTT	CASSLGTLLETQHF
NA	TRBV27	TRBJ1-5	NA	TGTGCCAGCAGTTTCGACAGTGATCAGCCCCAGCATTTT	CASSFDSDQPQHF
TRBD1	TRBV27	TRBJ1-5	NA	TGTGCCAGCAGTTTAGGGGGCAGGGGGTGGCCCCAGCATTTT	CASSLGGRGWPQHF
NA	TRBV6-6	TRBJ2-5	few	TGTGCCAGCAGTTACCTGGGGAACCAAGAGACCCAGTACTTC	CASSYLGNQETQYF
TRBD2	TRBV4-2	TRBJ2-7	few	TGTGCCAGCAGCCAAGAAGCTAGCGGGTTCCCCTACGAGCAGTACTTC	CASSQEASGFPYEQYF
NA	TRBV28	TRBJ1-1	many	TGTGCCAGCAGTCCCTTGACAGTGGCGACTGAAGCTTTCTTT	CASSPLTVATEAFF